Included here is one TCR beta chain sequence, with context. Germline-derived CDR1 and CDR2 are SGHRS and YFSETQ. Unmatched junction bases numbered 10, after V lost 0 bases and J lost 4 bases. This CDR3 spans 16 amino acids. This sample is drawn from a study of beta chain features in type 1 diabetes. Since all of the isolated RNA was reverse transcribed, expressed TCRB transcripts were what got sequenced. The assay was immunoSEQ multiplex PCR, and TCRdb's table has in-frame clones only and misses some. This repertoire shows roughly 120,000 clones, 40% found once; its top ten account for roughly 0.064%.

The specimen sequenced was stem cell memory CD4+ T cells from blood. The receptor's source is a woman younger than 30 in good health. The genes are TRBV5-1 and TRBJ2-7; 7 bases are a match to TRBD2. In nucleotides, the CDR3 is TGCGCCAGCAGCTTGGAGGGCGGCGGGAGAGGGTACGAGCAGTACTTC. It codes for CASSLEGGGRGYEQYF.